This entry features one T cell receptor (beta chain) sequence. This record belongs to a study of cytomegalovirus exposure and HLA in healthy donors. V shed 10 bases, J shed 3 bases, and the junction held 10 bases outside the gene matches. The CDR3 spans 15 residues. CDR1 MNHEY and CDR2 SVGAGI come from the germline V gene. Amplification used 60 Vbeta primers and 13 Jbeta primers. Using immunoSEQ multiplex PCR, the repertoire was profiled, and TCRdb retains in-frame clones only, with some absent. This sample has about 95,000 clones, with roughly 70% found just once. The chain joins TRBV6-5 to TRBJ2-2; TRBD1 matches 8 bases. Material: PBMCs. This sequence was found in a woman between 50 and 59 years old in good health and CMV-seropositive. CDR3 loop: CATQGARVHTGELFF. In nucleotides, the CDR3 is TGTGCCACCCAGGGGGCCCGGGTTCACACCGGGGAGCTGTTTTTT.